This TCR beta chain is drawn from a study of cytomegalovirus exposure and HLA in healthy donors. Study findings and constraints: Within an earlier analysis, most TCR beta V segments proved productive either about 87% or about 30% of the time.

A remark on this clone: Its specificity is unknown.

Germline V gene data show CDR1 as SGHDN and CDR2 as FVKESK. This CDR3 comprises 12 residues. V was cut by 1 base and J by 4 bases, with 5 bases left in between. The PCR contained 60 Vbeta and 13 Jbeta primers. Profiled with immunoSEQ multiplex PCR; TCRdb holds only in-frame clones, not every one. The listing contains 100,000 to 150,000 clones. The J gene is TRBJ2-7, the V gene TRBV14; D call uncertain. The origin of this receptor is a man between 18 and 35 years old in good health and CMV-seronegative. Sequencing was done on a sample of PBMCs. The DNA for the CDR3 is TGTGCCAGCAGCCAAGCCCTTTACGAGCAGTACTTC. Its protein product is CASSQALYEQYF. The entire variable domain, with the rest obtained from reference TRBV14 and TRBJ2-7, is as follows: EAGVTQFPSHSVIEKGQTVTLRCDPISGHDNLYWYRRVMGKEIKFLLHFVKESKQDESGMPNNRFLAERTGGTYSTLKVQPAELEDSGVYFCASSQALYEQYFGPGTRLTVT.